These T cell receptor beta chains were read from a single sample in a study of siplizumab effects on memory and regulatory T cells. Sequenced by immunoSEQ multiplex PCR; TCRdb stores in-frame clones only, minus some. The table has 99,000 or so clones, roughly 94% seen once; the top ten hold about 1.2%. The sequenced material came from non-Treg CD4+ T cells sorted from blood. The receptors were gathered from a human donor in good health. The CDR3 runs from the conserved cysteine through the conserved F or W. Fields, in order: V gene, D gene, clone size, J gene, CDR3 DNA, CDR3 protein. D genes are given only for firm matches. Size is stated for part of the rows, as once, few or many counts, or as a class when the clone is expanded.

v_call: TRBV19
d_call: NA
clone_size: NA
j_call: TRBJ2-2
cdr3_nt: TGTGCCAGTAGTATCCTCAACACCGGGGAGCTGTTTTTT
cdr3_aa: CASSILNTGELFF

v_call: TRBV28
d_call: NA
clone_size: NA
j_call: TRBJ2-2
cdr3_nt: TGTGCCACCATAGGGGTCGGGGAGCTGTTTTTT
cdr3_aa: CATIGVGELFF

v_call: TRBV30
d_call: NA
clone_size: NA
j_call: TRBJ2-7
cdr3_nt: TGTGCCTGGTCCGAAAATAGGAATTACGAGCAGTACTTC
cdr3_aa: CAWSENRNYEQYF

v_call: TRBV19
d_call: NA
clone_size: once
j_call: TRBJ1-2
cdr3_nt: TGTGCCAGTAGTATACGGGACGCTTCATCAGGGGGCTACACCTTC
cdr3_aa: CASSIRDASSGGYTF

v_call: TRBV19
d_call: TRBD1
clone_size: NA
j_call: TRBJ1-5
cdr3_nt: TGTGCCAGTAGTCCCCTAGACAGGGAAAAGGATCAGCCCCAGCATTTT
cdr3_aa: CASSPLDREKDQPQHF

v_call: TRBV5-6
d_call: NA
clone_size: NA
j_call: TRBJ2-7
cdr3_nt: TGTGCCAGCAGCCGGGGTCACAGGGTGAACGAGCAGTACTTC
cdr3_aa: CASSRGHRVNEQYF

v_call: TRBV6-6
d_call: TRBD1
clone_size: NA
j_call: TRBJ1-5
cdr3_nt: TGTGCCAGCTCTTCGGGACAGGGCATACGCAATCAGCCCCAGCATTTT
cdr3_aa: CASSSGQGIRNQPQHF

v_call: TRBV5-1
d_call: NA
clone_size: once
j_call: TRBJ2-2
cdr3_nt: TGCGCCAGCAGCTTGGCCCAAGTTGCGAACACCGGGGAGCTGTTTTTT
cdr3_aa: CASSLAQVANTGELFF

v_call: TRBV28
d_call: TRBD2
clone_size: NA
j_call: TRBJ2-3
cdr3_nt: TGTGCCAGCAGTTTATCAGGAGCGGGAGTACAAGATACGCAGTATTTT
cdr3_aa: CASSLSGAGVQDTQYF

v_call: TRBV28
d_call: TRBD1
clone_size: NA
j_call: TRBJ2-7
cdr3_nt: TGTGCCAGCAGTTTATTTGGTACGACAGGGGGTGCTAAGCTCTACGAGCAGTACTTC
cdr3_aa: CASSLFGTTGGAKLYEQYF

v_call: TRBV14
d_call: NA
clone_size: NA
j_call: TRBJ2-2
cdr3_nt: TGTGCCAGCAGCCCAGTTGGGGCAAGGCGGGAGCTGTTTTTT
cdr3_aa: CASSPVGARRELFF

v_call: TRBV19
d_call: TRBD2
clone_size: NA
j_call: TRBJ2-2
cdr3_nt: TGTGCCAGTCTAGCGGGAGGCGCGAACACCGGGGAGCTGTTTTTT
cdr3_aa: CASLAGGANTGELFF

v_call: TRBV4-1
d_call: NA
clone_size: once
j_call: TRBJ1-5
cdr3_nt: TGCGCCAGCAGCCATTTGGCCCGGGGGCAGCCCCAGCATTTT
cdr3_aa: CASSHLARGQPQHF

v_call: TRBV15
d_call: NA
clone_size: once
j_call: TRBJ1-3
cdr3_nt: TGTGCCACCAGCAGAGGATCTGGAAACACCATATATTTT
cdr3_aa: CATSRGSGNTIYF

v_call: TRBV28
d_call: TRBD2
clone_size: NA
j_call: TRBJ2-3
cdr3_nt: TGTGCCAGCAGTTCACCGACTAGCGGGAGTTTAACAGATACGCAGTATTTT
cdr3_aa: CASSSPTSGSLTDTQYF

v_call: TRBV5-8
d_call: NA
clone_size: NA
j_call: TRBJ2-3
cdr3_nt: TGTGCCAGCAGCCCGGGGGACGGGATAGTACCCACAGATACGCAGTATTTT
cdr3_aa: CASSPGDGIVPTDTQYF